This TCR beta chain was captured by sequencing in a study of cytomegalovirus exposure and HLA in healthy donors (dated by TCRdb to 2016 to 2017). Regarding the study in general: An earlier analysis of approximately 550 of the donors reported 250 to 300 Gb of sequence data and 117 million unique TCR beta sequences from around 200 million T cells. Among 300 to 500 genotyped donors of the cohort, an average of roughly 230,000 unique TCR beta nucleotide sequences was sequenced per donor, of which about 20% were non-productive. To decide whether each TCR beta V gene segment behaved as functional or pseudogenic, an earlier analysis of some 570 of the donors relied on high-throughput TCR beta sequencing. In the later analysis, no new phenotypic data were used to find candidate immune exposures; instead, reliance was placed on TCR beta sequences and their occurrence across donors. The study aimed to test whether cataloging public T cell receptors could reveal signatures of past pathogen exposure. Both class I and class II loci were covered by HLA typing, at four-digit resolution. Genome-wide SNP genotypes for about 55% of the 666 donors were used in a later genetic analysis, which treated that subset as a discovery cohort. An early release covering roughly 640 HLA-typed donors comprised approximately 300 gigabases of sequencing data and roughly 85 million unique TCR sequences. Of the approximately 400 genotyped donors, around 81% fell in the genetic ancestry cluster associated with self-reported Caucasian donors. Every discovery cohort repertoire had been produced on one sequencing platform. Alongside the repertoire data, information on donor age, sex, ethnicity and CMV serostatus was compiled. Typing coverage differed by locus: A, B, C, DRB1 and DQB1 were typed in roughly 629-630 donors, DQA1 in approximately 520, DPA1 in around 610, and DPB1 in about 450. The study profiled the T cell repertoires of 500 to 800 subjects by immunosequencing and related them to cytomegalovirus serostatus. A later analysis re-analyzed previously published TCR beta repertoires from about 730 donors and added high-resolution HLA genotyping to study TCR occurrence patterns. A separate validation cohort of 90 to 150 different subjects was used in addition to the approximately 700-subject first cohort. The study combined high-throughput TCR immunosequencing, statistical association of individual TCRs with disease status, and machine learning to predict cytomegalovirus infection status. A handful of DR-DQ haplotypes were handled as single units for association and clustering because linkage in the cohort was strong.

Receptors were amplified or captured by the immunoSEQ multiplex PCR assay. For the multiplex PCR, a mixture combining 60 forward primers for TCR Vbeta segments and 13 reverse primers for TCR Jbeta segments was used. A multiplex PCR assay on genomic DNA amplified the CDR3 region of rearranged TCR beta genes. Amplified TCR beta libraries were sequenced as 87-base-pair reads on the Illumina HiSeq System. From the authors' description of their analysis: A later analysis counted some 74 million unique TCR beta chains across the 690 or so repertoires, and around 9.9 million of these chains were shared by at least two donors. Raw reads were error-corrected and collapsed into unique sequences by a nearest-neighbor algorithm in which closely related sequences were merged to remove PCR and sequencing errors. V, D and J gene segments were assigned by aligning CDR3 sequences to IMGT reference sequences. For a sequence to be retained, a match of at least six nucleotides was required to both a V gene segment and a J gene segment. Rearrangements were called productive when the CDR3 lacked stop codons and stayed in frame with V and J; all others were non-productive. Following IMGT convention, CDR3 was defined as the stretch from the second conserved V-encoded cysteine to the conserved J-encoded phenylalanine. The earlier analysis of approximately 500 of the donors excluded sequences that lacked an unambiguous match to a single V gene segment. In an earlier analysis of approximately 550 of the donors, V segments were called functional above 56.7% productive rearrangements and were called segregating when the between-donor standard deviation exceeded 5%. A statistical classification framework was developed to diagnose cytomegalovirus status using the catalog of TCR beta chain sequences. A later analysis assigned V and J genes by comparing TCR nucleotide sequences with IMGT/GENE-DB human TR gene sequences. Using the TCRdist pipeline, a later analysis assigned CDR3 sequences along with most-parsimonious VDJ recombination scenarios. In a later analysis, every TCR beta chain was defined by the combination of its CDR3 amino acid sequence and its V-gene family, and reads without a unique V-gene family were dropped. A later analysis removed 550 to 700 highly shared, low-generation-probability nucleotide sequences to deal with suspected cross-contamination and a sequencing artifact. A later analysis calculated a clonal expansion index for each public chain from normalized within-repertoire ranks of inferred template counts. Generation probabilities in a later analysis came from a VDJ recombination model fitted to out-of-frame rearrangements, and those results were checked against IGoR. In a later analysis, TCR-TCR, TCR-HLA and TCR-CMV co-occurrence was scored with hypergeometric tests, and a repertoire-size bias correction was applied to TCR pairs. A later analysis estimated false discovery rates by permuting HLA or CMV assignments 20 times. In a later analysis, co-occurring TCRs were grouped using DBSCAN, with TCRdist sequence similarity added in when clustering inside HLA-allele-positive subsets. Repertoires with fewer than 30,000 or more than 120,000 public chains were left out of co-occurrence clustering, as were several repertoires with anomalous nucleotide sharing. TCRdb's version of the immuneACCESS table is confined to in-frame rearrangements and falls short of the full clone set. An unresolved V gene accounts for under half of the shortfall where checked; the remainder is of unknown origin. The V and J calls and clone size come from that table; D and trimming were worked out from the DNA. The sample table contains tens of thousands of clones; only one count was recorded for 72% of them. Of the sample, under 25% is held by the ten largest clones.

The paper's findings and limits, for the study overall: The classifier was reported to diagnose cytomegalovirus status with high specificity and sensitivity in both the original and validation cohorts. Some IMGT-functional V segments, including TRBV6-2 and TRBV6-3, could not be told apart with the 87-base-pair reads, so those segments were excluded. Because HLA typing was unavailable for some donors at each locus, only the typed subset was used in association tests. According to a later analysis, TCR association rates differed among HLA loci, with DRB1 alleles showing the most associated TCRs and HLA-C alleles showing the fewest. This cohort had only TCR beta chains sequenced, and the lack of alpha or paired-chain data limited which features could be detected. A later analysis found that most CMV-associated TCR beta chains appeared HLA-restricted, with HLA associations seemingly driven largely by CMV exposure. The authors suggested that the approach could potentially be extended to other disease states and immunological phenotypes. Assigning TCR associations to individual alleles was difficult when HLA alleles, especially DR and DQ, strongly co-occurred. Over 15 rarely observed V segments, including chromosome 9 orphons, were excluded from the earlier analysis of a few hundred of the donors because counts were too low. In a later analysis, HLA-associated TCR beta chains were found to be more clonally expanded and to have lower generation probabilities than equally common non-associated chains. A later analysis reported that several top co-occurrence clusters appeared linked to parvovirus B19, influenza, CMV and Epstein-Barr virus. A group of highly shared sequence variants was considered likely to be a technical artifact of the sequencing pipeline. Compared with the roughly 670-donor mean, donors in an Asian-associated ancestry cluster had fewer N-insertions in productive TCRs, according to a later genetic analysis. A further reported finding was that TCR beta sequences accurately predicted the HLA-A and HLA-B alleles for most subjects in the first cohort. The study gave a list of roughly 150 TCR beta chains associated with cytomegalovirus. In a later analysis, 16,951 TCR beta sequences were associated with specific HLA alleles at a false discovery rate of 0.05. Presence/absence analyses assumed roughly uniform sequencing depth across donors, an assumption that may not hold. Correlated functional status among segregating V segments might reflect linkage disequilibrium, but an unknown experimental factor could not be ruled out. A later genetic analysis associated a missense DCLRE1C variant with V-gene and J-gene trimming of TCR beta chains, and an independent cohort replicated the association. The only immune exposure information available for the cohort was CMV serostatus. Broadly in line with IMGT annotations, most TCR beta V segments showed up in productive rearrangements about 90% or about 30% of the time in an earlier analysis of approximately 600 of the donors. A few of the identified cytomegalovirus-associated TCR beta chains were confirmed in vitro to be specific for cytomegalovirus antigens. Across donors, most TCR sequences were observed very rarely, whereas some public TCRs were present in many individuals.

The cohort comprised 550 to 700 healthy bone marrow donors. Cohort members were all nominally healthy when sampled, although unrecorded immune exposures were likely present. The donor was CMV seropositive and was included in the group of 250 to 300 seropositive cohort members. A peripheral blood sample was collected from each donor, and TCR beta sequencing was performed on peripheral blood mononuclear cells. Genomic DNA extraction from the blood cell samples was performed with the Qiagen DNeasy Blood Extraction Kit. Taken from cysteine to phenylalanine, the CDR3 has 9 residues. Of the read, only the CDR3 DNA is kept; its 27 bases are in frame from base 1. The germline V gene provides CDR1 SQVTM and CDR2 ANQGSEA. The V end loses 3 bases and the J end loses 12 bases, and a stretch of 8 bases separates them. This clone was detected only once. Its antigen remains unidentified. No much larger clonotype is one base removed from it; base qualities were not supplied.

The rearrangement combines TRBV29-1 with TRBJ1-2; the D gene remains uncertain. This TCR came from a woman aged 45-65 years in good health and CMV-seropositive. The sample consisted of PBMCs. The CDR3 region reads CSVDRGDTF. The sequence in DNA is TGCAGCGTTGACCGCGGAGACACCTTC.